The entry below describes one TCR beta chain. Its antigen remains unknown. This sample was included in a study of graft-versus-host responses after intestinal transplantation. Study as a whole: Recipients across the board were started on anti-thymocyte globulin induction, then kept on tacrolimus and steroids for about 3 years.

Here immunoSEQ multiplex PCR was the method, and the copy in TCRdb shows in-frame clones only, minus some. Of about 89,000 clones detected, about nine tenths appear once; the ten largest clones hold about 0.1%. Study findings and constraints: Among recipient marrow samples, GvH clones were found; some appeared first in ileum or blood. The highest levels of circulating GvH clones went along with early declines in HvG clones after transplant.

This CDR3 comprises 13 residues. The V end was cut by 4 bases, the J end by 5 bases, with 9 bases between. Germline loops: CDR1 LNHDA, CDR2 SQIVND (reference sequence). The sequence was obtained from a human donor who received an intestinal transplant. The sample in question was unstimulated CD4+ T cells sorted from spleen or lymph node cells, obtained before intestinal transplant. The V and J genes are TRBV19 and TRBJ2-1, with D tentatively TRBD1 (5 bases). The DNA for the CDR3 is TGTGCCAGTAGTAGGGGCTGGGACAATGAGCAGTTCTTC. This encodes CASSRGWDNEQFF.